The 8 T cell receptor beta chains below were found in one sample sequenced in a study of Tregs in tolerant kidney transplant recipients. Clones were read by immunoSEQ multiplex PCR, and TCRdb kept only the in-frame ones, dropping some. The sample lists approximately 90,000 clones, around 94% occurring once. Material for sequencing was CD8+ T cells from blood. These TCRs come from a human donor in good health.

The chain recombines TRBV13 with TRBJ1-1, with D possibly matching TRBD1 (5 bases). The CDR3 has 13 amino acids. The ends were cut back, 5 bases at V and 4 bases at J, with 11 bases in the middle. The germline V gene encodes CDR1 PRHDT and CDR2 FYEKMQ (reference sequence). The CDR3, as DNA: TGTGCCAGCAGCCCTCGGACAAGCACTGAAGCTTTCTTT. Amino acids: CASSPRTSTEAFF. Together with reference TRBV13 and TRBJ1-1, the CDR3 gives the full variable domain: AAGVIQSPRHLIKEKRETATLKCYPIPRHDTVYWYQQGPGQDPQFLISFYEKMQSDKGSIPDRFSAQQFSDYHSELNMSSLELGDSALYFCASSPRTSTEAFFGQGTRLTVV.

The chain joins TRBV25-1 to TRBJ1-4, with unresolved D. Trimming stripped 4 bases from V and 0 bases from J, with 9 bases between. The CDR3 sequence is 15 residues long. Germline CDR1 and CDR2: MGHDK and SYGVNS. The CDR3 loop reads CASSVTRATNEKLFF. CDR3 DNA sequence: TGTGCCAGCAGTGTCACAAGAGCAACTAATGAAAAACTGTTTTTT. The full variable domain, its missing parts supplied by reference TRBV25-1 and TRBJ1-4, is EADIYQTPRYLVIGTGKKITLECSQTMGHDKMYWYQQDPGMELHLIHYSYGVNSTEKGDLSSESTVSRIRTEHFPLTLESARPSHTSQYLCASSVTRATNEKLFFGSGTQLSVL.

The chain joins TRBV7-6 to TRBJ2-7, with D unclear. CDR1 SGHVS and CDR2 FNYEAQ come from the germline V gene. Trimming shortened V by 5 bases and J by 4 bases, and 9 bases separated the two germline ends. There are 12 residues in the CDR3. The CDR3 sequence: CASSRDVYEQYF. The CDR3 bases are TGTGCCAGCAGCCGCGACGTGTACGAGCAGTACTTC.

This chain connects TRBV5-1 to TRBJ1-2; TRBD1 is a possible D gene (6 bases). This CDR3 has 14 amino acids. The germline gives CDR1 SGHRS, CDR2 YFSETQ. V was shortened by 4 bases and J by 0 bases, with 10 bases between the two germline ends. The CDR3 reads CASSARTANYGYTF. The CDR3 nucleotides read TGCGCCAGCAGCGCCCGGACAGCTAACTATGGCTACACCTTC.

CDR3 sequence reads: CASSLEPTGNYEQYF. CDR3 DNA: TGTGCCAGCAGTTTAGAACCCACAGGGAACTACGAGCAGTACTTC. The chain links TRBV27 to TRBJ2-7; weak D call: TRBD1 (6 bases). The germline V and J ends were trimmed by 2 bases and 3 bases, with 14 bases remaining between them. Germline V gene lookup returns CDR1 MNHEY and CDR2 SMNVEV (reference sequence). The CDR3 contains 15 residues.

This chain joins TRBV6-5 and TRBJ2-7, with unresolved D. CDR1 MNHEY and CDR2 SVGAGI come from the germline V gene. This CDR3 has 14 residues. The V end lost 4 bases, the J end lost 5 bases, and 15 bases lay between the germline ends. CDR3 residues: CASSSQPSIDEQYF. The DNA for the CDR3 is TGTGCCAGCAGTTCGCAACCTTCTATCGACGAGCAGTACTTC.

This rearrangement joins TRBV7-6 to TRBJ2-1; D gene uncertain. Trimming removed 1 base at V and 5 bases at J, with 18 bases between. This CDR3 contains 17 residues. Germline assignment: CDR1 SGHVS and CDR2 FNYEAQ. The CDR3 region has the DNA TGTGCCAGCAGCTTAGACCGGGCGCGGCGAAGACACAATGAGCAGTTCTTC. Translated, it gives CASSLDRARRRHNEQFF.

This clone was recorded once. This chain connects TRBV2 to TRBJ2-7, with 14 bases fitting TRBD2. The CDR3 is 17 amino acids. Trimming at V came to 6 bases and at J to 2 bases, leaving 9 bases not matched to a gene. Germline CDR1 and CDR2: SNHLY and FYNNEI. The CDR3 DNA sequence: TGTGCCAGCAGGCGGGGGACTAGCGGGAGTGAGGCCTACGAGCAGTACTTC. Translated: CASRRGTSGSEAYEQYF.